The sequence of this T cell receptor (beta chain) was determined in a study of blood T cell repertoires in COVID-19. The wider study: The analysed material was cDNA or gDNA that came from T cells, B-cell-depleted T cells, or PBMCs.

CDR3 length equals 17 residues. Trimming stripped 4 bases from V and 0 bases from J, with 17 bases between. Germline values: CDR1 ENHRY, CDR2 SYGVKD. Authors' processing steps: Amplified reference gene primers provided the basis for estimating nucleated cell counts. Here immunoSEQ multiplex PCR was the method, and the copy in TCRdb shows in-frame clones only, minus some. The DNA gave D and trimming, while V, J and clone size come from that table. Of around 150,000 clones listed, around 81% are singletons. The clonotype comes from a woman in her forties who had recovered from COVID-19. The J gene is TRBJ2-3, the V gene TRBV10-3; no reliable D call. The sequenced sample consisted of PBMCs or T cells enriched from blood (not recorded which). The CDR3 sequence is CAISADLHNPSTDTQYF. CDR3 nucleotide sequence: TGTGCCATCAGTGCCGACTTGCATAATCCTAGCACAGATACGCAGTATTTT.